The 4 T cell receptor beta chains below all came from one sample that was sequenced in a study of cytotoxic CD8 clonotypes in ibrutinib-treated CLL. The protocol was immunoSEQ multiplex PCR, while the TCRdb copy is restricted to in-frame clones and leaves out a portion. Of about 140,000 clones in the sample, roughly 90% were seen once. The sequenced sample was PBMCs, obtained after 12 months of ibrutinib treatment. These receptors came from a human donor with chronic lymphocytic leukemia.

The chain recombines TRBV28 with TRBJ1-1, with D unresolved. The CDR3 runs 12 residues. V lost 2 bases to trimming and J lost 6 bases, with 7 bases between them. The germline CDR1 and CDR2 sequences are MDHEN and SYDVKM. The CDR3 reads CASSLGVSEAFF. The CDR3 DNA reads TGTGCCAGCAGTTTAGGGGTGTCTGAAGCTTTCTTT.

The V and J genes are TRBV7-9 and TRBJ2-3; D not certain. V gave up 6 bases and J gave up 5 bases, with 6 bases separating them. The CDR3 contains 11 residues. Germline V CDR1 and CDR2: SEHNR, FQNEAQ (reference sequence). The CDR3 coding sequence is TGTGCCAGCAGTTTCGGAGATACGCAGTATTTT. This translates into CASSFGDTQYF.

This chain joins TRBV27 and TRBJ2-2; D is ambiguous. The CDR3 has 12 amino acids. The V gene's germline CDR1 is MNHEY and CDR2 SMNVEV (reference sequence). Deletions cut 6 bases from V and 3 bases from J, with 5 bases between. The CDR3 loop reads CASSRDTGELFF. The CDR3 DNA reads TGTGCCAGCAGCCGTGACACCGGGGAGCTGTTTTTT.

V is TRBV27 and J is TRBJ2-1, with D unclear. CDR3 length equals 13 residues. Looked up from germline, CDR1 is MNHEY and CDR2 is SMNVEV (reference sequence). V dropped 2 bases and J dropped 4 bases, with 6 bases sitting between them. CDR3 DNA sequence: TGTGCCAGCAGTTTAAGTCAGTACAATGAGCAGTTCTTC. As protein: CASSLSQYNEQFF.